These 31 T cell receptor beta chains came from one sample sequenced in a study of tumor and adjacent non-tumor tissue in lung cancer. The library came from three nested PCR rounds adapted from ARM-PCR protocols. TCRdb itself ran the multiplex PCR reads through MiXCR, one entry per CDR3 protein. The sample lists approximately 130,000 distinct CDR3 sequences, approximately 66% occurring once. RNA was extracted from bulk tissue without any cell sorting. Sequenced input: lung tumor tissue. These receptors were taken from a young man with non-small cell lung cancer.

Only a few counts were recorded for this clonotype. Possible read error: a much larger clone is one base away. The chain is built from TRBV10-2 and TRBJ1-5; D gene ambiguous. The CDR3 runs 13 residues. The V gene's germline CDR1 is WSHSY and CDR2 SAAADI. The CDR3, as DNA: TGCGCCAGCAGTAAGTCCCGGGATCAGCCCCAGCATTTT. This sequence encodes CASSKSRDQPQHF.

A remark on this clonotype: Here the CDR3 omits its conserved ending phenylalanine or tryptophan, so a read error is the likely source. The rearrangement links TRBV11-2 to TRBJ2-1; D remains unclear. The germline V gene encodes CDR1 SGHAT and CDR2 FQNNGV. There are 15 residues in the CDR3. V lost 2 bases, J lost 0 bases, and 8 bases lay in between. CDR3: CASSLLPGSYNEQFI. The CDR3 DNA reads TGTGCCAGCAGCTTACTGCCAGGCTCCTACAATGAGCAGTTCATT.

This clonotype was seen just once. A much larger clone lies one base from this, so it may be a read error. The gene calls are TRBV4-2 and TRBJ2-5; TRBD2 aligns across 9 bases. The germline CDR1 and CDR2 sequences are LGHNA and YNFKEQ. CDR3 size: 15 residues. CDR3 sequence: CVSSQASGVQETQYF. DNA of the CDR3: TGTGTCAGCAGCCAAGCTAGCGGGGTCCAAGAGACCCAGTACTTC.

The CDR3 DNA sequence: TGCAGTGCTAGAGTGGAAGTTGGGACTAGGAGTCTCAATGAGCAGTTCTTC. This translates into CSARVEVGTRSLNEQFF. The chain joins TRBV20-1 to TRBJ2-1, with 8 bases that match TRBD2. The germline CDR1 and CDR2 sequences are DFQATT and SNEGSKA (reference sequence). This CDR3 contains 17 residues. Trimming at V came to 1 base and at J to 6 bases, leaving 14 bases not matched to a gene.

In regard to this clonotype: The CDR3 ends on some other residue instead of the conserved phenylalanine or tryptophan, so this is likely a read error. No DNA is shown, since the ends of the CDR3 on it are uncertain; the CDR3 is the one TCRdb lists. The CDR3 region is CASSFYPRGVHTDTQYL. The genes are TRBV11-2 and TRBJ2-3; whether TRBD1, the table's D call, matches the DNA was not checked. The germline CDR1 and CDR2 sequences are SGHAT and FQNNGV. The CDR3 is made up of 17 amino acids, end residues included.

With respect to this clonotype: A much larger clone differs from this one at a single base, so this may be a read error. The chain employs TRBV10-3 and TRBJ2-2; D uncertain. The CDR3 extends over 14 amino acids. Germline V gene sequence: CDR1 ENHRY, CDR2 SYGVKD. CDR3 protein: CAISEGGNTEELFF. The CDR3 DNA follows: TGTGCCATCAGTGAGGGTGGAAACACCGAGGAGCTGTTTTTT.

Turning to this clonotype: One end of the junction varies from germline; a read error may be responsible. This chain uses TRBV11-1 with TRBJ2-5; 7 positions agree with TRBD1. CDR1 is SGHAT, CDR2 FQDESV, per germline (reference sequence). CDR3 length equals 14 residues. The CDR3 nucleotides read TGTGCCAACAGCACTTCCCGGACAGGCGTGACCCAGTACTTC. Its protein product is CANSTSRTGVTQYF.

In regard to this clonotype: Given a much more abundant clone one base away, this may be a read error. This sequence joins TRBV29-1 and TRBJ2-7, with D perhaps matching TRBD2 (5 bases). From germline, CDR1 is SQVTM and CDR2 ANQGSEA. V shed 4 bases and J shed 3 bases, with 22 bases lying between them. This CDR3 has 16 residues. The CDR3 sequence: CSVGGSADFPFYEQYF. The DNA for the CDR3 is TGCAGCGTTGGAGGTAGCGCGGACTTTCCTTTCTACGAGCAGTACTTC.

Details on this clonotype: The CDR3 does not end in the conserved phenylalanine or tryptophan, so this is likely a read error. The chain employs TRBV6-5 and TRBJ1-5; D unclear. The CDR3 extends over 14 amino acids. CDR1 MNHEY and CDR2 SVGAGI come from the germline V gene. CDR3 coding DNA: TGTGCCAACAGTTACTCCCGAGACGGACAGCCCCAGCATCTT. It codes for CANSYSRDGQPQHL.

Regarding this clonotype: Since a much larger clone is just one base distant, this may be a read error. J is TRBJ2-7 and V is TRBV20-1; 10 bases agree with TRBD2. CDR3 size: 22 residues. The germline V gene encodes CDR1 DFQATT and CDR2 SNEGSKA (reference sequence). CDR3 nucleotide sequence: TGCAATGCTAGAATGCCCCCCCGGCCCCTAGCGGGAGTACCCTCCTTTACCTACGAGCAGTACTTC. Its protein product is CNARMPPRPLAGVPSFTYEQYF.

This rearrangement joins TRBV11-1 to TRBJ2-7; 9 nucleotides line up with TRBD1. The end of the DNA is better explained by TRBJ2-1, so the J call may be wrong. Per the germline V gene, CDR1 is SGHAT and CDR2 is FQDESV (reference sequence). This CDR3 is 15 amino acids long. CDR3 DNA: TGTGCCAGTAGCCGGGGGACAGGGAAAACCTACAAGCAGTTCTTC. This sequence encodes CASSRGTGKTYKQFF.

Regarding this clonotype: A much larger clone differs by one base, so this may be a read error. The rearrangement links TRBV29-1 to TRBJ2-3, with D possibly being TRBD2 (6 bases). The CDR3 is made up of 15 amino acids. V shed 2 bases and J shed 2 bases, with 14 bases lying between them. CDR1 is SQVTM, CDR2 ANQGSEA, per germline. The CDR3 spells CSVERRERDTDTQYF. The CDR3 coding sequence is TGCAGCGTTGAAAGACGGGAGAGGGACACAGATACGCAGTATTTT.

This clonotype was recorded at least ten times. J is TRBJ2-2 and V is TRBV29-1, with unresolved D. There are 14 residues in the CDR3. Deletions cut 3 bases from V and 6 bases from J, with 14 bases between. The germline CDR1 and CDR2 sequences are SQVTM and ANQGSEA. The CDR3: CSVDAGFSAGELFF. The CDR3, as DNA: TGCAGCGTTGACGCCGGATTTTCGGCCGGGGAGCTGTTTTTT.

The genes are TRBV11-2 and TRBJ2-2; D perhaps matches TRBD2 (6 bases). Trimming shortened V by 7 bases and J by 2 bases, and 20 bases separated the two germline ends. This CDR3 region has 17 residues. Germline loops: CDR1 SGHAT, CDR2 FQNNGV. The CDR3 DNA reads TGTGCCAGCATCTCCAGACTAGTGGGAGGTAACACCGGGGAGCTGTTTTTT. Translating gives CASISRLVGGNTGELFF.

Regarding this clonotype: One end of the junction varies from germline; a read error may be responsible. V is TRBV12-3 or TRBV12-4 and J is TRBJ2-2; tentatively, D is TRBD2 (6 bases). This CDR3 has 17 amino acids. The CDR3 nucleotides are TGTACCAGCAGTTTATTGACGGGAGTAACGAACACCGGGGAGCTGTTTTTT. Protein: CTSSLLTGVTNTGELFF.

The chain uses TRBV20-1 and TRBJ1-2; no definite D call. With 3 bases removed from V and 2 bases from J, the gap between germline ends came to 13 bases. CDR1 and CDR2 from the germline V gene are DFQATT and SNEGSKA (reference sequence). CDR3 length: 14 amino acids. CDR3 in DNA: TGCAGTGCTAGGGGTGAAACTTTGAACTATGGCTACACCTTC. As protein: CSARGETLNYGYTF.

In its sample, this clonotype was seen many times. The chain recombines TRBV20-1 with TRBJ1-5; no clear D gene. CDR1 is DFQATT and CDR2 is SNEGSKA in the germline V gene (reference sequence). Trimming stripped 6 bases from V and 1 base from J, with 13 bases between. This CDR3 is built from 14 residues. This CDR3 reads CSAEEGGSNQPQHF. CDR3 in DNA: TGCAGTGCGGAGGAGGGTGGGAGCAATCAGCCCCAGCATTTT.

This clonotype appeared many times. This sequence joins TRBV6-7 and TRBJ2-1, with unresolved D. TRBV6-7 carries the ORF label, with uncertain function. V shed 5 bases and J shed 3 bases, with 17 bases lying between them. CDR3 size: 16 residues. The CDR3 region is CASSRSSCVRYNEQFF. The CDR3 DNA sequence: TGTGCCAGCAGTAGATCGTCTTGCGTACGCTACAATGAGCAGTTCTTC.

As to this clonotype: One end of the junction fails to match germline, which may point to a read error. This chain uses TRBV10-3 with TRBJ2-1; TRBD1 aligns across 9 bases. The CDR3 length is 17 residues. The V gene's germline CDR1 is ENHRY and CDR2 SYGVKD. CDR3 loop: CAISEPRYRGPYNERFF. In DNA, the CDR3 is TGTGCCATCAGTGAGCCGAGGTACAGGGGGCCCTACAATGAGCGGTTCTTC.

The CDR3 reads CAISVGGLAYEQYF. CDR3 in DNA: TGTGCCATCAGTGTGGGGGGGTTAGCCTACGAGCAGTACTTC. The rearrangement uses TRBV10-3 and TRBJ2-7; 7 bases are shared with TRBD2. V dropped 4 bases and J dropped 2; count of bases not matched to a gene: 5. Germline CDR1 is ENHRY and CDR2 is SYGVKD. The CDR3 extends over 14 amino acids.

Details on this clonotype: One end of the junction varies from germline; a read error may be responsible. V is TRBV29-1 and J is TRBJ2-5; D is perhaps TRBD2 (6 bases). Germline values: CDR1 SQVTM, CDR2 ANQGSEA. The CDR3 length is 13 residues. CDR3 coding DNA: TGCAGCGTTGGTCAGGTGCGGGGAAGGGCCCAATACTTC. It yields the protein CSVGQVRGRAQYF.

This clonotype was observed a few times. One base away lies a much larger clone, so this may be a sequencing read error. J is TRBJ2-7 and V is TRBV4-3; 7 nucleotides match TRBD2. The CDR3 totals 15 residues. Germline lookup yields CDR1 LGHNA and CDR2 YSLEER. After removal of 1 base from V and 6 bases from J, the junction contained 9 bases not matched to a gene. This CDR3 reads CASSQANGGKSEQYF. In nucleotides, the CDR3 is TGCGCCAGCAGCCAAGCTAACGGGGGGAAGTCCGAGCAGTACTTC.

This clonotype was recorded once. As the CDR3 is not closed by the conserved phenylalanine or tryptophan, this likely results from a read error. The CDR3 loop is CASSLYLAGEPDTQYL. The DNA of the CDR3 is TGTGCCAGCAGCCTATATTTAGCGGGAGAGCCAGATACCCAGTACCTC. V and J are TRBV5-6 and TRBJ2-5; 9 nucleotides align to TRBD2. The junction had 15 bases not matched to a gene; V was cut back by 4 bases and J by 8 bases. The CDR3 is made up of 16 amino acids. The germline CDR1 and CDR2 sequences are SGHDT and YYEEEE.

The V and J genes are TRBV29-1 and TRBJ2-3; 7 bases line up with TRBD2. The CDR3 is 15 residues long. Germline lookup yields CDR1 SQVTM and CDR2 ANQGSEA. Trimming removed 3 bases from V and 1 base from J; junction bases left unmatched: 7. CDR3 bases: TGCAGCGTTGAGACAGCCAGCGGGGGCACAGATACGCAGTATTTT. Translation: CSVETASGGTDTQYF.

A remark on this clonotype: A read error is possible here, since a much larger clone lies one base away. It is likely a read error, because the conserved phenylalanine at the end of the CDR3 is missing. The DNA of the CDR3 is TGCAGTGCTAGACACACAGGGGAGCCTGGCTACACCCTC. Protein product: CSARHTGEPGYTL. This rearrangement joins TRBV20-1 to TRBJ1-2; TRBD1 aligns across 7 bases. The V gene's germline CDR1 is DFQATT and CDR2 SNEGSKA (reference sequence). The CDR3 contains 13 residues. With 2 bases clipped from V and 7 bases from J, the junction kept 7 bases outside the gene matches.

This rearrangement joins TRBV20-1 to TRBJ1-5, with a weak D call TRBD1 (5 bases). The CDR3 spans 16 residues. The germline V and J ends were trimmed by 1 base and 5 bases, with 18 bases remaining between them. From germline, CDR1 is DFQATT and CDR2 SNEGSKA (reference sequence). Here the CDR3 DNA reads TGCAGTGCTAGAGTTTGGGGGAGGAGAGACGATCAGCCCCAGCATTTT. Protein: CSARVWGRRDDQPQHF.

This clonotype was found many times. The chain links TRBV6-6 to TRBJ2-2; 7 bases fit TRBD2. The CDR3 consists of 15 residues. From germline, CDR1 is MNHNY and CDR2 SVGAGI (reference sequence). Losses at the gene ends were 6 bases for V and 1 base for J; bases not matched to a gene: 5. As DNA, the CDR3 is TGTGCCAGCAGGAAACTAGCGCGGAACACCGGGGAGCTGTTTTTT. Translating it yields CASRKLARNTGELFF.

Comments on this clonotype: The junction departs from the called germline gene at one end, perhaps through a read error. The chain recombines TRBV11-2 with TRBJ2-5, with 8 nucleotides matching TRBD2. There are 15 residues in the CDR3. Germline loops: CDR1 SGHAT, CDR2 FQNNGV. This CDR3 is CASNTTSGGPKTQYF. For the CDR3, the DNA is TGTGCCAGCAACACTACCAGCGGGGGACCGAAGACTCAGTACTTC.

About this clonotype itself: The missing conserved phenylalanine or tryptophan at the end of this CDR3 makes a read error likely. The chain employs TRBV24-1 and TRBJ2-7; the match to TRBD1 covers 8 bases. The V gene end was trimmed by 6 bases and the J gene end by 2 bases; junction bases not matched to a gene: 5. This CDR3 is built from 14 residues. The germline V gene encodes CDR1 KGHDR and CDR2 SFDVKD. As DNA, the CDR3 is TGTGCCACCAGTCGGCGGGACAGGACCTACGAGCAGTACTCC. It specifies CATSRRDRTYEQYS.

Notes on this clonotype: At one end, the junction sequence differs from germline, possibly due to a read error. The CDR3 is CASSESGLAGLGEQFF. In DNA form, the CDR3 reads TGTGCCAGCAGTGAGTCGGGACTAGCGGGACTGGGTGAGCAGTTCTTC. This chain links TRBV10-2 with TRBJ2-1, with 13 positions matching TRBD2. The V gene's germline CDR1 is WSHSY and CDR2 SAAADI. CDR3 length equals 16 residues.

On this clonotype: This clone may be a read error of a much larger clone one base away. This chain links TRBV20-1 with TRBJ2-3, with a possible D match to TRBD2 (5 bases). V was clipped by 2 bases and J by 8 bases, with 11 bases between them. Germline V gene data show CDR1 as DFQATT and CDR2 as SNEGSKA (reference sequence). The CDR3 is made up of 12 amino acids. CDR3 nucleotide sequence: TGCAGTGCTAGACTAGGTGGAGGTACGCAGTATTTT. Translation gives CSARLGGGTQYF.